One and the same sample provided the 30 T cell receptor beta chains below, sequenced in a study of long-term antiretroviral therapy in people with HIV. The assay, immunoSEQ v3.0, was run at survey level. Sequenced by immunoSEQ multiplex PCR; TCRdb stores in-frame clones only, minus some. This sample has fewer than 30,000 clones, with about 86% found just once. The sequencing used unsorted PBMCs, collected just over 2.6 years after starting antiretroviral therapy. These receptor sequences come from a man in his forties or fifties with HIV.

This rearrangement joins TRBV6-1 to TRBJ2-1; no definite D call. V lost 4 bases and J 6 bases, leaving 16 bases between the germline ends. Germline V gene data show CDR1 as MNHNS and CDR2 as SASEGT. The CDR3 sequence is 15 residues long. CDR3 sequence: CASSASPAVSNEQFF. CDR3 sequence (DNA): TGTGCCAGCAGTGCAAGCCCAGCCGTCTCCAATGAGCAGTTCTTC.

The V and J genes are TRBV5-6 and TRBJ2-5; TRBD1 matches at 8 bases. CDR1 SGHDT and CDR2 YYEEEE come from the germline V gene. This CDR3 has 17 residues. J gave up 5 bases and V 4 bases, and 16 bases lay outside the gene matches. In DNA form, the CDR3 reads TGTGCCAGCAGCCAGGGGGCGGCTAGCGCATTCAGGGAGACCCAGTACTTC. This encodes CASSQGAASAFRETQYF.

The V and J genes are TRBV7-8 and TRBJ1-1, with 7 positions matching TRBD1. Germline values: CDR1 SGHVS, CDR2 FQNEAQ. With 6 bases clipped from V and 0 bases from J, the junction kept 10 bases outside the gene matches. The CDR3 sequence is 16 residues long. CDR3 DNA sequence: TGTGCCAGCAGACCCGAGGGGGCACGGGTGAACACTGAAGCTTTCTTT. It codes for CASRPEGARVNTEAFF. Variable domain in full (rest from reference TRBV7-8 and TRBJ1-1): GAGVSQSPRYKVAKRGQDVALRCDPISGHVSLFWYQQALGQGPEFLTYFQNEAQLDKSGLPSDRFFAERPEGSVSTLKIQRTQQEDSAVYLCASRPEGARVNTEAFFGQGTRLTVV.

This clone was counted only a few times. V is TRBV2 and J is TRBJ2-7; 7 nucleotides match TRBD2. Germline V gene data show CDR1 as SNHLY and CDR2 as FYNNEI. There are 13 residues in the CDR3. Trimming at V came to 8 bases and at J to 2 bases, leaving 6 bases not matched to a gene. CDR3 DNA sequence: TGTGCCAGCGGCGAGGCGGGGGCCTACGAGCAGTACTTC. Its translation: CASGEAGAYEQYF.

The chain recombines TRBV25-1 with TRBJ1-1, with no clear D. Looked up from germline, CDR1 is MGHDK and CDR2 is SYGVNS. This CDR3 is 13 amino acids long. Trimming removed 3 bases at V and 6 bases at J, with 11 bases between. CDR3 region: CASSDPHRAEAFF. In nucleotides, the CDR3 is TGTGCCAGCAGTGACCCCCACCGGGCTGAAGCTTTCTTT.

The chain carries TRBV28 and TRBJ1-5, with 9 nucleotides matching TRBD1. The CDR3 length is 14 residues. V lost 2 bases to trimming and J lost 4 bases; unmatched junction nucleotides: 0. Germline V lookup: CDR1 MDHEN, CDR2 SYDVKM. The CDR3 loop reads CASSLGTGNQPQHF. The CDR3 nucleotides are TGTGCCAGCAGTTTAGGGACAGGGAATCAGCCCCAGCATTTT. Based on the CDR3 plus reference TRBV28 and TRBJ1-5, the full variable domain is DVKVTQSSRYLVKRTGEKVFLECVQDMDHENMFWYRQDPGLGLRLIYFSYDVKMKEKGDIPEGYSVSREKKERFSLILESASTNQTSMYLCASSLGTGNQPQHFGDGTRLSIL.

V is TRBV18 and J is TRBJ1-4, with a tentative D call TRBD1 (5 bases). Trimming removed 3 bases from V and 5 bases from J, with 10 bases in between. Looked up from germline, CDR1 is KGHSH and CDR2 is LQKENI. This CDR3 is built from 14 residues. CDR3 loop: CASSPGQENEKLFF. DNA of the CDR3: TGTGCCAGCTCACCGGGGCAGGAGAATGAAAAACTGTTTTTT.

This clone appeared a single time. At one end, the junction sequence differs from germline, possibly due to a read error. The V gene is TRBV4-3, the J gene TRBJ2-7, with TRBD1 identical over 10 bases. The CDR3 runs to 13 residues. Germline V gene lookup returns CDR1 LGHNA and CDR2 YSLEER. The CDR3 region is CASSQDSGQGVDF. The CDR3 DNA sequence: TGCGCCAGCAGCCAAGATTCTGGACAGGGGGTAGACTTC.

The genes are TRBV11-2 and TRBJ1-1; possible D gene TRBD1, 6 bases. Germline lookup yields CDR1 SGHAT and CDR2 FQNNGV. Trimming shortened V by 3 bases and J by 1 base, and 12 bases separated the two germline ends. The CDR3 covers 15 residues. The CDR3 coding sequence is TGTGCCAGCAGCTTCCGGGGGGCGGCGAACACTGAAGCTTTCTTT. This sequence encodes CASSFRGAANTEAFF.

This chain connects TRBV7-8 to TRBJ1-1; D remains ambiguous. Trimming left V 2 bases short and J 5 bases short, with 9 bases between. The germline V gene encodes CDR1 SGHVS and CDR2 FQNEAQ. The length of the CDR3 is 13 residues. The CDR3 reads CASSLSWGTEAFF. CDR3 nucleotides: TGTGCCAGCAGCTTAAGCTGGGGAACTGAAGCTTTCTTT.

This chain links TRBV4-1 with TRBJ2-7; 7 bases match TRBD1. The ends lost 7 bases at V and 3 bases at J; junction bases unmatched: 12. Germline V gene data show CDR1 as MGHRA and CDR2 as YSYEKL. The CDR3 length is 15 residues. CDR3 sequence reads: CASNPERGRDYEQYF. The CDR3 region has the DNA TGCGCCAGCAACCCAGAAAGGGGGCGCGACTACGAGCAGTACTTC.

The J gene is TRBJ1-2, the V gene TRBV1; the D call in the table, TRBD1, was not verified against the DNA. TRBV1 is listed as a pseudogene. The CDR3 spans 13 residues. CDR3: CTSSQTGSYGYTF. CDR3 bases: TGCACCAGCAGCCAGACAGGGTCCTATGGCTACACCTTC.

The J gene is TRBJ1-4, the V gene TRBV28; the D is unclear. V was shortened by 3 bases and J by 5 bases, with 7 bases between the two germline ends. Per germline, CDR1 MDHEN and CDR2 SYDVKM. The CDR3 totals 13 residues. This chain's CDR3 is CASSLNSNEKLFF. Written as DNA, the CDR3 is TGTGCCAGCAGTTTGAACAGCAATGAAAAACTGTTTTTT.

The J gene is TRBJ2-5, the V gene TRBV6-5; 11 bases agree with TRBD2. CDR3 length: 13 residues. The J segment lost 7 bases and the V segment lost 6 bases, leaving 4 bases of the junction unmatched. Looked up from germline, CDR1 is MNHEY and CDR2 is SVGAGI. The CDR3 here is CASRPGTSGTQYF. CDR3 bases: TGTGCCAGCAGACCCGGGACTAGCGGGACCCAGTACTTC.

The V and J genes are TRBV7-7 and TRBJ2-2; 8 bases map to TRBD1. Germline V gene sequence: CDR1 SSHAT, CDR2 FNYEAQ (reference sequence). V lost 4 bases to trimming and J lost 5 bases; unmatched junction nucleotides: 6. The CDR3 length is 15 residues. The CDR3, as DNA: TGTGCCAGCAGCTCTTACAGGGGGAAGACCGGGGAGCTGTTTTTT. It is translated as CASSSYRGKTGELFF.

The J gene is TRBJ1-5, the V gene TRBV4-1, with 7 nucleotides matching TRBD1. The V and J ends lost 3 bases and 2 bases, in that order; junction bases with no gene match: 4. CDR3 size: 15 residues. From germline, CDR1 is MGHRA and CDR2 YSYEKL. CDR3 amino acids: CASSQRGQGNQPQHF. The CDR3 DNA reads as TGCGCCAGCAGCCAGAGAGGACAGGGCAATCAGCCCCAGCATTTT.

V and J are TRBV6-4 and TRBJ2-7, with 11 bases that match TRBD2. The CDR3 totals 15 residues. The germline CDR1 and CDR2 sequences are MRHNA and SNTAGT. J was trimmed by 6 bases and V by 3 bases; bases with no gene match: 7. CDR3 nucleotides: TGTGCCAGCAGTGAAAATAGCGGGAGGGCCGCCGAGCAGTACTTC. Translating gives CASSENSGRAAEQYF.

The chain joins TRBV7-9 to TRBJ1-2, with 8 bases matching TRBD1. CDR1 SEHNR and CDR2 FQNEAQ come from the germline V gene (reference sequence). The CDR3 spans 16 residues. With 1 base clipped from V and 2 bases from J, the junction kept 6 bases outside the gene matches. CDR3 in amino acids: CASSLGQGANNYGYTF. CDR3 sequence (DNA): TGTGCCAGCAGCTTAGGGCAGGGGGCGAACAACTATGGCTACACCTTC. Based on the CDR3 plus reference TRBV7-9 and TRBJ1-2, the full variable domain is DTGVSQNPRHKITKRGQNVTFRCDPISEHNRLYWYRQTLGQGPEFLTYFQNEAQLEKSRLLSDRFSAERPKGSFSTLEIQRTEQGDSAMYLCASSLGQGANNYGYTFGSGTRLTVV.

The chain couples TRBV4-3 to TRBJ2-3, with TRBD2 identical over 7 bases. CDR3 length: 14 amino acids. The germline V gene has CDR1 LGHNA and CDR2 YSLEER. Trimming at V came to 1 base and at J to 6 bases, leaving 4 bases not matched to a gene. CDR3: CASSQGTSPDTQYF. CDR3 in DNA: TGCGCCAGCAGCCAAGGGACTAGTCCGGATACGCAGTATTTT.

This clone is medium-sized (0.01 to 0.1%) within its sample. CDR3 in amino acids: CASSESGAGGEQYF. CDR3 coding DNA: TGCGCCAGCAGTGAGTCGGGGGCAGGGGGCGAGCAGTACTTC. The chain combines TRBV10-1 with TRBJ2-7; 7 nucleotides match TRBD1. The CDR3 sequence is 14 residues long. CDR1 is WNHNN and CDR2 is SYGVQD in the germline V gene (reference sequence). With 0 bases clipped from V and 6 bases from J, the junction kept 5 bases outside the gene matches.

The rearrangement uses TRBV6-6 and TRBJ2-7, with 8 positions matching TRBD1. The V segment lost 2 bases and the J segment 2 bases; nucleotides outside the gene matches: 5. The length of the CDR3 is 15 residues. Germline loops: CDR1 MNHNY, CDR2 SVGAGI (reference sequence). CDR3 amino acids: CASSYPGQGTYEQYF. The CDR3 DNA reads as TGTGCCAGCAGTTACCCCGGACAGGGCACCTACGAGCAGTACTTC.

This chain joins TRBV29-1 and TRBJ1-3; the match to TRBD1 covers 8 bases. This CDR3 contains 14 residues. J gave up 0 bases and V 6 bases, and 4 bases lay outside the gene matches. The germline CDR1 and CDR2 sequences are SQVTM and ANQGSEA. The CDR3 is CSVGTGYSGNTIYF. DNA of the CDR3: TGCAGCGTGGGGACAGGTTACTCTGGAAACACCATATATTTT.

This clone appeared once. This chain uses TRBV7-9 with TRBJ2-7; 8 bases fit TRBD1. Germline V gives CDR1 SEHNR, CDR2 FQNEAQ (reference sequence). CDR3 length: 14 residues. Losses at the gene ends were 1 base for V and 2 bases for J; bases not matched to a gene: 1. CDR3 loop: CASSLGTGTYEQYF. DNA for the CDR3: TGTGCCAGCAGCTTAGGGACAGGGACCTACGAGCAGTACTTC.

The V gene is TRBV18, the J gene TRBJ2-7; D ambiguous. The ends were cut back, 6 bases at V and 5 bases at J, with 20 bases in the middle. The CDR3 runs 15 residues. Germline values: CDR1 KGHSH, CDR2 LQKENI. For the CDR3, the DNA is TGTGCCAGCTCTCCCCCCATAAGGACCCCGAACGAGCAGTACTTC. As protein: CASSPPIRTPNEQYF.

V is TRBV5-6 and J is TRBJ1-2; the match to TRBD1 covers 7 bases. Germline V gives CDR1 SGHDT, CDR2 YYEEEE. This CDR3 has 13 amino acids. Germline trimming cut 2 bases from V and 5 bases from J; bases unmatched to any gene: 3. CDR3 in DNA: TGTGCCAGCAGCTTCGGGACAGAGTATGGCTACACCTTC. The encoded protein is CASSFGTEYGYTF.

The rearrangement uses TRBV13 and TRBJ2-7; D is unclear. CDR1 is PRHDT, CDR2 FYEKMQ, per germline (reference sequence). Trimming stripped 2 bases from V and 1 base from J, with 9 bases between. The CDR3 consists of 14 residues. The CDR3 here is CASSLNAESYEQYF. Written as DNA, the CDR3 is TGTGCCAGCAGCTTAAATGCAGAGTCCTACGAGCAGTACTTC.

The chain recombines TRBV6-5 with TRBJ1-1; no clear D. V was shortened by 6 bases and J by 5 bases, with 10 bases between the two germline ends. The CDR3 spans 12 residues. Germline V gene sequence: CDR1 MNHEY, CDR2 SVGAGI. CDR3 coding DNA: TGTGCCAGCAGCACCATAGGGACTGAAGCTTTCTTT. Amino acid sequence: CASSTIGTEAFF.

This chain uses TRBV5-1 with TRBJ2-2; 9 bases match TRBD2. Trimming at V came to 8 bases and at J to 1 base, leaving 6 bases not matched to a gene. The germline CDR1 and CDR2 sequences are SGHRS and YFSETQ. This CDR3 contains 15 residues. The CDR3 loop is CASGIAGENTGELFF. The CDR3 region has the DNA TGCGCCAGTGGTATAGCGGGGGAGAACACCGGGGAGCTGTTTTTT.

Only a few counts were recorded for this clone. This rearrangement joins TRBV16 to TRBJ1-2; D may be TRBD1 (5 bases). Germline V gene lookup returns CDR1 KGHSY and CDR2 FQNENV. CDR3 length equals 16 residues. V was cut by 6 bases and J by 6 bases, with 23 bases left in between. The DNA of the CDR3 is TGTGCCAGCAGTCCACGCCCGACAGAACCAACCAATGGCTACACCTTC. It encodes CASSPRPTEPTNGYTF.

About this clone: The junction does not match germline at one end; this may be a read error. The chain is built from TRBV9 and TRBJ2-1; a weak D match, TRBD1 (5 bases). Germline V gene data show CDR1 as SGDLS and CDR2 as YYNGEE. The CDR3 spans 12 residues. The CDR3 DNA reads as TGTGCCAGCAGCGTAAAGGACAATAAGCAGTTCTTC. This codes for CASSVKDNKQFF.